This TCR beta chain was recovered during a study of vaccination and CD4 T cells after COVID-19. The overall study: A vaccine, either BNT162b2 or mRNA-1273, was given to participants in two doses. Findings of the study overall: Recorded median SARS-CoV-2-reactive clonotype numbers increased from around 21 to 38 without reaching significance.

This sample's treatment: roughly 10-day PBMC culture with coronavirus spike peptide pools or control peptides (ViraFEST assay). Scientists ran DNA taken from cultured CD4+ T cells through the Oncomine TCR Beta short-read assay for sequencing. CD4+ T cells were cultured, and genomic DNA was extracted from them. TCRdb re-analysed the PCR reads in MiXCR, keeping a single row per CDR3 protein. The data contain tens of thousands of distinct CDR3 sequences, roughly two thirds of them seen just once; the ten biggest clones take up 15% to 20%. Between the trimmed V and J ends, which lost 2 bases and 8 bases, there was a span of 18 bases. The CDR3 has 15 amino acids. This clonotype was observed a handful of times. Its antigen is undetermined.

The TCR sequence derives from a human donor who received a COVID-19 vaccine. The V gene is TRBV12-3 or TRBV12-4, the J gene TRBJ1-2; D uncertain. The sequenced sample was CD4+ T cells from blood, cultured in vitro, obtained after SARS-CoV-2 vaccination. In DNA, the CDR3 is TGTGCCAGCAGTTTAATCCCTTCTCGGGGATCCGGCTACACCTTC. It translates to CASSLIPSRGSGYTF.